This is a list of T cell receptor beta chains from one sample in a study of T cells in Graves' hyperthyroidism and ophthalmopathy. Via MiXCR, TCRdb re-called the multiplex PCR reads, giving one row per CDR3 protein. The repertoire holds about 640,000 distinct CDR3 sequences, with about a fifth as singletons. The sequenced sample was blood. The receptors were gathered from a man aged 25-45 years with Graves' ophthalmopathy. Both conserved end residues are part of each CDR3. D genes are given only for firm matches. Size values are once, few and many counts, or a class for expanded clones, and some rows have none.

J	V	D	size	CDR3	DNA
TRBJ2-1	TRBV7-6	-	few	CASSSGFGPTRHEQFF	TGTGCCAGCAGCTCCGGATTTGGCCCCACGCGGCATGAGCAGTTCTTC
TRBJ2-1	TRBV7-9	-	few	CASISSSRYNEQFF	TGTGCCAGCATCTCAAGCTCCCGTTACAATGAGCAGTTCTTC
TRBJ1-4	TRBV5-1	-	few	CASSARGYNNEKLFF	TGCGCCAGCAGCGCCCGGGGGTATAATAATGAAAAACTGTTTTTT
TRBJ1-1	TRBV2	-	many	CASIRDLGNTEAFF	TGTGCCAGCATACGGGACTTGGGAAACACTGAAGCTTTCTTT
TRBJ2-5	TRBV7-2	TRBD2	-	CASSSPRGLAGEETQYF	TGTGCCAGCAGCTCGCCCCGCGGACTAGCGGGGGAAGAGACCCAGTACTTC
TRBJ1-2	TRBV7-2	TRBD1	-	CASSYRDSVGYTF	TGTGCCAGCAGCTACCGGGACAGTGTTGGCTACACCTTC
TRBJ2-3	TRBV9	-	-	CASSVATAGGTDTQYF	TGTGCCAGCAGCGTAGCTACGGCTGGGGGGACAGATACGCAGTATTTT
TRBJ1-1	TRBV29-1	-	few	CSVEGTVNTEAFF	TGCAGCGTTGAAGGGACGGTGAACACTGAAGCTTTCTTT
TRBJ1-3	TRBV25-1	-	-	CASSIQGGGNTIYF	TGTGCCAGCAGTATTCAGGGTGGTGGAAACACCATATATTTT
TRBJ2-5	TRBV6-2/TRBV6-3	TRBD2	-	CASSYSRWTSGSETQYF	TGTGCCAGCAGTTACTCGAGGTGGACTAGCGGGAGTGAGACCCAGTACTTC
TRBJ2-7	TRBV30	TRBD1	many	CAWSVRWDRVGRRYEQYF	TGTGCCTGGAGTGTAAGGTGGGACAGGGTTGGTCGGCGATACGAGCAGTACTTC
TRBJ2-1	TRBV20-1	TRBD2	-	CSARLAGDNEQFF	TGCAGTGCTAGACTAGCGGGAGACAATGAGCAGTTCTTC
TRBJ2-7	TRBV11-2	-	few	CASSLGGGKKSYEQYF	TGTGCCAGCAGCTTAGGAGGGGGAAAGAAGAGTTACGAGCAGTACTTC
TRBJ2-1	TRBV29-1	-	-	CSVEDVSTHNEQFF	TGCAGCGTTGAAGATGTCTCTACTCACAATGAGCAGTTCTTC
TRBJ1-5	TRBV11-2	-	-	CASSFTGNSDQPQHF	TGTGCCAGCAGCTTTACAGGAAATAGCGATCAGCCCCAGCATTTT
TRBJ2-2	TRBV10-3	TRBD1	few	CAIRQGAHTGELFF	TGTGCCATACGACAGGGGGCGCATACCGGGGAGCTGTTTTTT
TRBJ2-7	TRBV4-2	-	few	CASSQRCGQYF	TGTGCCAGCAGCCAGCGTTGCGGGCAGTACTTC
TRBJ2-7	TRBV18	TRBD2	few	CASSPREVGAYEQYF	TGTGCCAGCTCCCCCCGGGAGGTCGGGGCTTACGAGCAGTACTTC
TRBJ2-7	TRBV5-4	TRBD1	-	CASSLGRGLGEQYF	TGTGCCAGCAGCTTGGGCAGGGGGCTGGGAGAGCAGTACTTC
TRBJ2-5	TRBV6-2/TRBV6-3	TRBD2	-	CASSSGTSGAQETQYF	TGTGCCAGCAGTTCCGGGACTAGCGGAGCCCAAGAGACCCAGTACTTC
TRBJ1-1	TRBV20-1	-	-	CSARDPGAAENEAFF	TGCAGTGCTAGAGATCCTGGCGCCGCTGAAAATGAAGCTTTCTTT
TRBJ2-7	TRBV5-1	TRBD2	-	CASSPGLAPTYEQYF	TGTGCCAGCAGCCCAGGACTAGCCCCAACCTACGAGCAGTACTTC
TRBJ2-7	TRBV9	TRBD2	few	CASSAGLGLAEQYF	TGTGCCAGCAGCGCGGGACTAGGTCTAGCCGAGCAGTACTTC
TRBJ1-5	TRBV6-5	-	-	CASSSSARNQPQHF	TGTGCCAGCAGTTCTTCAGCAAGAAATCAGCCCCAGCATTTT
TRBJ1-5	TRBV3-1	TRBD1	-	CASSQGQKAQPQHF	TGTGCCAGCAGCCAGGGACAGAAAGCTCAGCCCCAGCATTTT
TRBJ2-1	TRBV5-4	-	-	CASSLFRPDEQFF	TGTGCCAGCAGCTTGTTCCGGCCTGATGAGCAGTTCTTC
TRBJ2-1	TRBV5-1	-	-	CASNRGGGPVNEQFF	TGCGCCAGTAACAGGGGGGGAGGGCCAGTCAATGAGCAGTTCTTC
TRBJ2-2	TRBV30	-	-	CAWSLVRRTGELFF	TGTGCCTGGAGTTTGGTCCGCAGGACCGGGGAGCTGTTTTTT
TRBJ1-5	TRBV6-1	-	few	CASSEALYGHQPQHF	TGTGCCAGCAGTGAAGCGCTATATGGCCATCAGCCCCAGCATTTT
TRBJ2-1	TRBV20-1	TRBD2	-	CSAPGTSSSYNEQFF	TGCAGTGCCCCCGGGACTAGCTCTTCCTACAATGAGCAGTTCTTC
TRBJ2-7	TRBV20-1	-	few	CSARDYHKGAGTEQYF	TGCAGTGCTAGAGATTATCATAAAGGGGCAGGAACCGAGCAGTACTTC
TRBJ1-2	TRBV5-6	-	-	CASSSNRLGYTF	TGTGCCAGCAGCTCCAACAGGCTTGGCTACACCTTC
TRBJ2-3	TRBV11-2	TRBD2	many	CASSFVSGRASTDTQYF	TGTGCCAGCAGCTTCGTTAGCGGGAGGGCTAGCACAGATACGCAGTATTTT
TRBJ1-3	TRBV7-9	-	-	CAPGRLAGNTIYF	TGTGCCCCGGGGAGGTTGGCTGGAAACACCATATATTTT
TRBJ2-6	TRBV28	-	few	CASSSITRVRGANVLTF	TGTGCCAGCAGCTCGATAACGAGGGTGCGCGGGGCCAACGTCCTGACTTTC
TRBJ2-3	TRBV5-5	TRBD1	few	CASSFLPGQSGTDTQYF	TGTGCCAGCAGCTTTCTCCCGGGACAGTCAGGCACAGATACGCAGTATTTT
TRBJ1-1	TRBV25-1	-	few	CASSDLGVSAFF	TGTGCCAGCAGTGATCTAGGGGTATCAGCTTTCTTT
TRBJ2-7	TRBV27	-	-	CASSPGFRDPTYDGQYF	TGTGCCAGCAGTCCAGGGTTTAGGGACCCTACCTACGATGGGCAGTACTTC
TRBJ2-7	TRBV12-3/TRBV12-4	-	few	CASRGVDKGLEQYF	TGTGCCAGCAGGGGGGTGGACAAGGGCCTGGAGCAGTACTTC
TRBJ2-2	TRBV7-7	-	few	CASSLALTATGRPAGELFF	TGTGCTAGCAGCTTAGCGCTCACGGCCACCGGGAGACCCGCCGGGGAGCTGTTTTTT
TRBJ1-5	TRBV2	-	many	CASSETRFRQPQHF	TGTGCCAGCAGTGAAACCCGGTTCAGGCAGCCCCAGCATTTT
TRBJ2-7	TRBV27	TRBD1	-	CASSGTGTSYEQYF	TGTGCCAGCAGTGGGACAGGGACCTCCTACGAGCAGTACTTC
TRBJ2-1	TRBV6-2/TRBV6-3	-	few	CASRETSRMHEQFF	TGTGCCAGCAGGGAAACCAGTCGAATGCATGAGCAGTTCTTC
TRBJ2-1	TRBV7-9	-	few	CASSRQGTFGNEQFF	TGTGCCAGCAGCCGACAAGGAACTTTCGGTAATGAGCAGTTCTTC
TRBJ1-5	TRBV18	TRBD1	-	CASSPGTGVRQPQHF	TGTGCCAGCTCACCTGGGACAGGGGTACGCCAGCCCCAGCATTTT
TRBJ1-6	TRBV28	TRBD1	many	CATPGQGPNSPLHF	TGTGCCACTCCGGGACAGGGACCAAATTCACCCCTCCACTTT
TRBJ2-7	TRBV30	-	few	CAWSVGFGSHEQYF	TGTGCCTGGAGTGTAGGGTTCGGGAGCCACGAGCAGTACTTC
TRBJ2-2	TRBV7-2	TRBD2	many	CASSPSGRGTGELFF	TGTGCCAGCAGCCCTAGCGGGAGGGGCACCGGGGAGCTGTTTTTT
TRBJ2-1	TRBV2	-	-	CASSEEFNNEQFF	TGTGCCAGCAGTGAAGAGTTTAACAATGAGCAGTTCTTC
TRBJ2-1	TRBV5-1	-	-	CASSSRVDSQGEQFF	TGCGCCAGCAGCTCCCGTGTAGACTCTCAGGGGGAGCAGTTCTTC
TRBJ2-2	TRBV6-2/TRBV6-3	-	few	CASSPNDVGELFF	TGTGCCAGCAGTCCCAATGATGTGGGGGAGCTGTTTTTT
TRBJ2-5	TRBV28	TRBD1	-	CASRAQGAGKTQYF	TGTGCCAGCAGGGCCCAGGGGGCAGGAAAGACCCAGTACTTC
TRBJ1-2	TRBV5-6	TRBD1	-	CASSVGTGRDGYTF	TGTGCCAGCAGCGTGGGGACAGGGAGGGATGGCTACACCTTC
TRBJ1-4	TRBV5-1	-	-	CASSLAGAAEKLFF	TGCGCCAGCAGCTTGGCGGGGGCTGCTGAAAAACTGTTTTTT
TRBJ1-1	TRBV11-1	TRBD1	-	CASNAWTGDYVFF	TGTGCCAGCAACGCCTGGACAGGGGACTACGTTTTCTTT
TRBJ1-1	TRBV5-5	-	-	CASSLVSPGGTEAFF	TGTGCCAGCAGCTTGGTCAGTCCGGGGGGTACTGAAGCTTTCTTT
TRBJ2-2	TRBV11-2	-	few	CASSLALANTGELFF	TGTGCCAGCAGCTTAGCACTAGCGAACACCGGGGAGCTGTTTTTT
TRBJ2-2	TRBV4-1	-	few	CASSQESGKRTGELFF	TGCGCCAGCAGCCAAGAGTCCGGGAAACGGACCGGGGAGCTGTTTTTT